These 9 T cell receptor beta chains came from one sample sequenced in a study of CD8+ T cells in alopecia areata. cDNA reverse transcribed from extracted RNA served as the sequencing template. TCRdb keeps only in-frame clones here, not all; method: immunoSEQ multiplex PCR. The sample records 90,000 to 150,000 clones, around 56% being singletons. Treatment: oral pan-JAK inhibitor, 5-10 mg twice daily. Source: CD4+ T cells sorted from blood, taken at week 4, from a patient treated with tofacitinib. The receptors shown here come from a human donor with alopecia areata.

The chain carries TRBV29-1 and TRBJ2-7, with no clear D. The ends were cut back, 4 bases at V and 3 bases at J, with 10 bases in the middle. CDR3 length equals 12 residues. Germline V lookup: CDR1 SQVTM, CDR2 ANQGSEA. CDR3 residues: CSVGSPIYEQYF. The DNA for the CDR3 is TGCAGCGTTGGGAGTCCGATCTACGAGCAGTACTTC.

This chain links TRBV30 with TRBJ1-5; 8 nucleotides match TRBD1. The germline V gene has CDR1 GTSNPN and CDR2 SVGIG (reference sequence). Trimming removed 2 bases from V and 6 bases from J; junction bases left unmatched: 6. The CDR3 is made up of 14 amino acids. CDR3 coding DNA: TGTGCCTGGAGTCATGGACAGGGTGGTCAGCCCCAGCATTTT. Translation gives CAWSHGQGGQPQHF.

The chain has TRBV15 and TRBJ2-7, with TRBD1 matching 7 bases. The CDR3 is 13 amino acids. Germline V gene lookup returns CDR1 LNHNV and CDR2 YYDKDF (reference sequence). V shed 3 bases, J shed 3 bases, and the junction held 2 bases outside the gene matches. CDR3 in DNA: TGTGCCACCAGCAGCGACAGGGTCTACGAGCAGTACTTC. Its translation is CATSSDRVYEQYF.

J is TRBJ1-6 and V is TRBV29-1, with D possibly being TRBD1 (6 bases). Looked up from germline, CDR1 is SQVTM and CDR2 is ANQGSEA. CDR3 size: 13 residues. Trimming left V 5 bases short and J 7 bases short, with 12 bases between. For the CDR3, the DNA is TGCAGCGTTTTGGACAGCGGAAATTCACCCCTCCACTTT. Translation: CSVLDSGNSPLHF.

The CDR3 sequence: CASCPLGGSTDTQYF. The CDR3 DNA reads TGTGCCAGCTGCCCCCTTGGCGGGAGCACAGATACGCAGTATTTT. This chain links TRBV6-5 with TRBJ2-3; tentative D call: TRBD2 (5 bases). Germline V gives CDR1 MNHEY, CDR2 SVGAGI. This CDR3 is 15 amino acids long. V lost 8 bases, J lost 0 bases, and 15 bases lay in between.

This clone was picked up a small number of times. The chain recombines TRBV2 with TRBJ2-2; 9 bases are a match to TRBD1. V shed 6 bases and J 13 bases; nucleotides not matched to a gene: 9. Germline V gene lookup returns CDR1 SNHLY and CDR2 FYNNEI. The CDR3 covers 13 residues. The CDR3 spells CASRATDRGVLFF. In nucleotides, the CDR3 is TGTGCCAGCAGGGCAACGGACAGGGGAGTGCTGTTTTTT.

Comment on this clone: The sample holds other DNA sequences that translate to the same CDR3. The rearrangement uses TRBV30 and TRBJ1-2; D is uncertain. This CDR3 is built from 12 residues. The germline gives CDR1 GTSNPN, CDR2 SVGIG (reference sequence). V lost 0 bases and J 3 bases, leaving 5 bases between the germline ends. CDR3 sequence: CAWSVLDYGYTF. In DNA form, the CDR3 reads TGTGCCTGGAGTGTACTTGACTATGGCTACACCTTC.

The chain recombines TRBV20-1 with TRBJ1-1; D uncertain. V shed 8 bases and J shed 0 bases, with 7 bases lying between them. The CDR3 spans 11 residues. Germline loops: CDR1 DFQATT, CDR2 SNEGSKA (reference sequence). The CDR3, as DNA: TGCAGTACAGCTGTGAACACTGAAGCTTTCTTT. Protein sequence: CSTAVNTEAFF.

This chain joins TRBV29-1 and TRBJ1-1; D unresolved. Trimming took 3 bases from V and 1 from J, leaving 12 bases between them. CDR1 SQVTM and CDR2 ANQGSEA come from the germline V gene. This CDR3 has 14 amino acids. The CDR3 DNA follows: TGCAGCGTTGACTTAAGACTAAAGAACACTGAAGCTTTCTTT. It is translated as CSVDLRLKNTEAFF.